This TCR beta chain was obtained from a study of T cells in narcolepsy. Study-level points and caveats: Healthy controls reportedly lacked the autoreactive clonotypes serially found in patients' blood. Some memory CD4+ repertoires had no autoreactive clone sequences.

V shed 4 bases and J 6 bases; nucleotides not matched to a gene: 6. CDR3 length: 15 amino acids. The germline gives CDR1 SGHRS, CDR2 YFSETQ. A remark on this clone: The antigen is unknown.

Repertoires were generated with immunoSEQ multiplex PCR, while TCRdb's copy carries only in-frame clones and drops some. The table records around 27,000 clones, roughly 80% of them present only once. The rearrangement joins TRBV5-1 to TRBJ2-1, with 11 bases identical to TRBD2. The sequencing sample was made of CD45RA- memory CD4+ T cells from PBMCs. The receptor's source is a human donor with narcolepsy. Here the CDR3 DNA reads TGCGCCAGCAGCCCACTAGCGGGAGACGTCAATGAGCAGTTCTTC. Its protein is CASSPLAGDVNEQFF.